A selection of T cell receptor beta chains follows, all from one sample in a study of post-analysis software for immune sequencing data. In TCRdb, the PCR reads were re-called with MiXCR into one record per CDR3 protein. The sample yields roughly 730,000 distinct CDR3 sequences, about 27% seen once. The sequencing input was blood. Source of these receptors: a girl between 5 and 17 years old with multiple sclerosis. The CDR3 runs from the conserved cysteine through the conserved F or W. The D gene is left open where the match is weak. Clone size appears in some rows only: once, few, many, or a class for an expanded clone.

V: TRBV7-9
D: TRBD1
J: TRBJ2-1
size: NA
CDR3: CASSSRWTGPFF
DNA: TGTGCCAGCAGCTCCAGGTGGACAGGGCCGTTCTTC

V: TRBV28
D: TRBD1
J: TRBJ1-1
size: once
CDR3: CASSAPDREGTEAFF
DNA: TGTGCCAGCAGTGCCCCGGACAGGGAGGGAACTGAAGCTTTCTTT

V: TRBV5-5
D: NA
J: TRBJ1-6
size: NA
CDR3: CASSPTSWQLNSPLHF
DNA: TGTGCCAGCAGCCCTACCAGCTGGCAGCTGAATTCACCCCTCCACTTT

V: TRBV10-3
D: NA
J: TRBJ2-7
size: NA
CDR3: CALSGPSYNEQYF
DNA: TGTGCCTTATCCGGGCCCTCCTACAATGAGCAGTACTTC

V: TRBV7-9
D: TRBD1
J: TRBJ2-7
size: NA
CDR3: CASSIPGTGLREQYF
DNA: TGTGCCAGCAGCATACCCGGGACAGGGTTGCGTGAGCAGTACTTC

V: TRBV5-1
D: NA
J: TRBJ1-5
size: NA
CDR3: CASSQMGGNQPQHF
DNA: TGCGCCAGCAGCCAGATGGGGGGGAATCAGCCCCAGCATTTT

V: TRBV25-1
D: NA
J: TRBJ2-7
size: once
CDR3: CASSHTGPNSYNEQYF
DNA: TGTGCCAGCAGTCACACGGGACCAAACTCCTACAATGAGCAGTACTTC

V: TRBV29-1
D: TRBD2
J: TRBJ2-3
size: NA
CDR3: CSVGGGIGSTDTQYF
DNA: TGCAGCGTGGGCGGGGGGATCGGAAGCACAGATACGCAGTATTTT

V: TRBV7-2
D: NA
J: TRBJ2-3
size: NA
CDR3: CASSQSGLSTDAQYF
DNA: TGTGCCAGCAGCCAATCCGGCCTAAGCACAGATGCGCAGTATTTT

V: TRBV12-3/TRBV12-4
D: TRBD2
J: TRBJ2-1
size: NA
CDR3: CASSSLAGGEQFF
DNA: TGTGCCAGCAGCTCACTAGCGGGCGGTGAGCAGTTCTTC

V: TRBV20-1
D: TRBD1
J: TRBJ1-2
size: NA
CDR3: CSANRQGAGSGYTF
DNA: TGCAGTGCTAACAGACAGGGGGCTGGAAGTGGCTACACCTTC

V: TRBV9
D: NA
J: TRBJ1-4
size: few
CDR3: CASSPRQTTNEKLFF
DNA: TGTGCCAGCAGCCCCCGACAGACAACTAATGAAAAACTGTTTTTT

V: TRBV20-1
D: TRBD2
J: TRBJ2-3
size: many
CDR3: CSARTSGRGDTQYF
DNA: TGCAGTGCCCGGACTAGCGGGAGGGGAGATACGCAGTATTTT

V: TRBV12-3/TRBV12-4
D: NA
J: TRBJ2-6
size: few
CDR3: CASSMRGASSGANVLTF
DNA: TGTGCCAGCAGTATGAGGGGCGCCAGCTCTGGGGCCAACGTCCTGACTTTC

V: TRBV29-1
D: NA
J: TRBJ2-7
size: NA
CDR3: CSVGGGLPYEQYF
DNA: TGCAGCGTTGGTGGGGGGCTCCCCTACGAGCAGTACTTC

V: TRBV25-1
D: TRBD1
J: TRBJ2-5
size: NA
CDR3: CASSEEVSGGGETQYF
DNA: TGTGCCAGCAGTGAAGAAGTTTCAGGGGGCGGGGAGACCCAGTACTTC

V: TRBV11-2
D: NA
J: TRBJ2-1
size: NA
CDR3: CASRPRTAYNEQFF
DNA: TGTGCCAGCAGACCTAGGACAGCCTACAATGAGCAGTTCTTC

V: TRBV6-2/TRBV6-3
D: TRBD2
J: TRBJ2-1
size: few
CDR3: CASSSPGGRDSYNEQFF
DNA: TGTGCCAGCAGTTCTCCGGGGGGGCGTGACTCCTACAATGAGCAGTTCTTC

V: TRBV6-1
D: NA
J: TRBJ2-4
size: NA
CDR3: CASSETILAKNIQYF
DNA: TGTGCCAGCAGTGAGACAATACTAGCCAAAAACATTCAGTACTTC

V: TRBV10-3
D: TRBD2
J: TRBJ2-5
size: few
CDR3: CAISGGASGTQETQYF
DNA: TGTGCCATCAGCGGGGGGGCTAGCGGGACCCAAGAGACCCAGTACTTC

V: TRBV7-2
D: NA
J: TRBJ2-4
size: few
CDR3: CASSPLTLAKNIQYF
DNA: TGTGCCAGCAGCCCTCTGACCCTAGCCAAAAACATTCAGTACTTC

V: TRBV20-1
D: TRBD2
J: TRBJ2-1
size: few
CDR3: CSWQGRGAYNEQFF
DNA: TGCAGTTGGCAGGGGCGGGGGGCCTACAATGAGCAGTTCTTC

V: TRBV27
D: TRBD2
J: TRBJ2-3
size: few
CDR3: CASLGLAGGHRRDTQYF
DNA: TGTGCCAGCCTAGGACTAGCGGGAGGGCACCGTAGAGATACGCAGTATTTT

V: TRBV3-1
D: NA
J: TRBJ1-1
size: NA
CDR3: CASSQGDETEAFF
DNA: TGTGCCAGCAGCCAAGGAGATGAGACTGAAGCTTTCTTT

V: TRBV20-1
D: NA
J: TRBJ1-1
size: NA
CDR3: CSARRLGQTPEAFF
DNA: TGCAGTGCTAGAAGGTTAGGGCAGACGCCTGAAGCTTTCTTT

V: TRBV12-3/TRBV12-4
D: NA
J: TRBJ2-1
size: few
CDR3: CASRLVTEQFF
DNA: TGTGCCAGCAGACTAGTAACTGAGCAGTTCTTC

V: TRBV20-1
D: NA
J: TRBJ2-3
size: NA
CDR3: CSARDAVQGTTDTQYF
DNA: TGCAGTGCTAGAGATGCGGTTCAGGGGACCACAGATACGCAGTATTTT

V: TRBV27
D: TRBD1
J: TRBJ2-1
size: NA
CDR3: CATRDRAFSEQFF
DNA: TGTGCCACCCGGGACAGGGCTTTTAGTGAGCAGTTCTTC

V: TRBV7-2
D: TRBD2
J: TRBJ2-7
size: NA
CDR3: CASSSTSGIYEQYF
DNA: TGTGCCAGCAGCTCGACTAGCGGGATCTACGAGCAGTACTTC

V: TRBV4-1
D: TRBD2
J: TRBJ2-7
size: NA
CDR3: CASSQPKLAGHSYEQYF
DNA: TGCGCCAGCAGCCAACCGAAACTAGCGGGGCACTCCTACGAGCAGTACTTC

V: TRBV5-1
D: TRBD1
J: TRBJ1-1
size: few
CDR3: CASSLEQGAYTEAFF
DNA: TGCGCCAGCAGCTTGGAACAGGGGGCCTACACTGAAGCTTTCTTT